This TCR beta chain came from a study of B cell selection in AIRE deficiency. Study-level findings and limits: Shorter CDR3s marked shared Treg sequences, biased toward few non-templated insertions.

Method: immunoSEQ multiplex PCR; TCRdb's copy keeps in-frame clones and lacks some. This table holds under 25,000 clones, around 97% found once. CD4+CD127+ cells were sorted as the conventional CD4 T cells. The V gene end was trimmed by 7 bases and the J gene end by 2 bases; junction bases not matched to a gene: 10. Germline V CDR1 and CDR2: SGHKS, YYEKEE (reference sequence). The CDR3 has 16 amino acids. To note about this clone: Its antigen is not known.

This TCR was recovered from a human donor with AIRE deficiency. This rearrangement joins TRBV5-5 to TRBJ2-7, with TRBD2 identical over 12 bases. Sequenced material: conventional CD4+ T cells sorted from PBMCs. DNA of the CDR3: TGTGCCAGCGCCCGTTCCGGACTAGCGGGAACCTACGAGCAGTACTTC. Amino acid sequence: CASARSGLAGTYEQYF.